This T cell receptor beta chain came from a study of T cell repertoires in cytomegalovirus infection. The study's findings and limits: CMV-specific TCR beta clonotypes restricted by HLA-C dominated the ex vivo response.

With respect to this clonotype: Antigen specificity is unknown.

The CDR3 runs to 18 residues. Trimming removed 0 bases from V and 2 bases from J; junction bases left unmatched: 7. One entry per CDR3 protein results from TCRdb running MiXCR on the reads. The sample carries fewer than 550,000 distinct CDR3 sequences, more than 20% recorded once. Sequencing was done on a sample of PBMCs. This chain joins TRBV12-3 or TRBV12-4 and TRBJ2-3; 11 nucleotides line up with TRBD2. The TCR comes from a human donor in good health (CMV status not recorded). Some clones in this sample may be carry-over from other donors' samples. This chain's CDR3 is CASSLARTSGSDTDTQYF. The CDR3 DNA reads as TGTGCCAGCAGTTTAGCCCGGACTAGCGGGTCCGACACAGATACGCAGTATTTT.